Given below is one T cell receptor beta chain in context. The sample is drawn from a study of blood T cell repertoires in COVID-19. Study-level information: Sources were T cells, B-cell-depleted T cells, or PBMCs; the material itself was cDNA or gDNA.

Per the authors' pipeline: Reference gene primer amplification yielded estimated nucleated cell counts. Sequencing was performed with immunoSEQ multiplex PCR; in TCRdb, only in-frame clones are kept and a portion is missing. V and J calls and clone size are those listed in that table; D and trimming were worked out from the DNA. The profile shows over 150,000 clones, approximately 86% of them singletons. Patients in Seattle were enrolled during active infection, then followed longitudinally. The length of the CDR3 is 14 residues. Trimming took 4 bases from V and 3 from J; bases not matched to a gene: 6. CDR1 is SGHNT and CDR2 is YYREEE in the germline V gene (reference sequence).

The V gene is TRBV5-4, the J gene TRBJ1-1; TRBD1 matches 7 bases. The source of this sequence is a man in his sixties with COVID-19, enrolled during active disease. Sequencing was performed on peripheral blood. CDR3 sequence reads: CASSATGSHTEAFF. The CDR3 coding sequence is TGTGCCAGCAGCGCGACAGGGTCTCACACTGAAGCTTTCTTT.